What follows describes a single T cell receptor beta chain. Generated by immunoSEQ multiplex PCR, the TCRdb table keeps only in-frame clones and is missing some. This repertoire shows 130,000 or so clones, about four fifths found once; its top ten account for roughly 5.1%. A Seattle source enrolled patients during active infection and followed them longitudinally. This specimen comes from a study of blood T cell repertoires in COVID-19. The V gene end was trimmed by 4 bases and the J gene end by 1 base; junction bases not matched to a gene: 6. Per germline, CDR1 SEHNR and CDR2 FQNEAQ (reference sequence). CDR3 length: 15 amino acids.

Sample: peripheral blood. This clonotype was sampled from a woman between 65 and 79 years old with COVID-19, enrolled during active disease. J is TRBJ1-1 and V is TRBV7-9, with 7 bases matching TRBD1. The CDR3 loop reads CASSSQGVGNTEAFF. DNA for the CDR3: TGTGCCAGCAGCTCCCAGGGGGTGGGGAACACTGAAGCTTTCTTT.